This TCR beta chain was sequenced in a study of T cell responses to AZD1222 COVID-19 vaccine. Generated by immunoSEQ multiplex PCR, the TCRdb table keeps only in-frame clones and is missing some. The top ten hold about 1% of the sample, which has 200,000 or so clones, 93% seen once. Trimming cost V 2 bases and J 3 bases, with 11 bases left between them. Germline assignment: CDR1 MNHNS and CDR2 SASEGT. This CDR3 spans 15 amino acids. The receptor was isolated from an adult who received the AZD1222 COVID-19 vaccine. The sample in question was peripheral blood, obtained 28 days after the second AZD1222 dose. V usage is TRBV6-1 and J usage is TRBJ2-1; D is perhaps TRBD1 (6 bases). In DNA, the CDR3 is TGTGCCAGCAGTGAAACGCAGGGGTTCTACAATGAGCAGTTCTTC. Translated, it gives CASSETQGFYNEQFF.